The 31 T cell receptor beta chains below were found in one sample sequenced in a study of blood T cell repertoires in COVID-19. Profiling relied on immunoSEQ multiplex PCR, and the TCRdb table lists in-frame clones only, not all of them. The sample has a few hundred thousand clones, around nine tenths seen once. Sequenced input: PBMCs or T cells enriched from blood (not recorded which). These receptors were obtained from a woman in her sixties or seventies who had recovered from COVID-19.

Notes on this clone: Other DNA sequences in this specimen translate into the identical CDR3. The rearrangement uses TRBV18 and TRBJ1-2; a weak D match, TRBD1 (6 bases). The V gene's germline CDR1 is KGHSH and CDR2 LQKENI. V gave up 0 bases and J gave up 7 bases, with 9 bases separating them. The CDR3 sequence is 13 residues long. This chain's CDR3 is CASSPPTGGGYTF. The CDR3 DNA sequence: TGTGCCAGCTCACCACCGACAGGCGGTGGCTACACCTTC.

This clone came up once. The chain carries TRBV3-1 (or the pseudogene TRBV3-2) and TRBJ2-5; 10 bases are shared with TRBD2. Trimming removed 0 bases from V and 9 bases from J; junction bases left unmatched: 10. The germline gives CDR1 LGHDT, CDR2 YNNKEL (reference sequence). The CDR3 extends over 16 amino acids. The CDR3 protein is CASSQDVLAGALAQYF. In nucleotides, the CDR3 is TGTGCCAGCAGCCAAGACGTCCTAGCGGGGGCTTTGGCCCAGTACTTC.

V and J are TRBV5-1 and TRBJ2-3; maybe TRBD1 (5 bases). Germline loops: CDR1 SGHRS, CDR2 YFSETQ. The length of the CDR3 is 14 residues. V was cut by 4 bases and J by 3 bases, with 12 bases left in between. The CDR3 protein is CASSPRAFTDTQYF. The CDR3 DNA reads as TGCGCCAGCAGCCCCAGGGCCTTTACAGATACGCAGTATTTT.

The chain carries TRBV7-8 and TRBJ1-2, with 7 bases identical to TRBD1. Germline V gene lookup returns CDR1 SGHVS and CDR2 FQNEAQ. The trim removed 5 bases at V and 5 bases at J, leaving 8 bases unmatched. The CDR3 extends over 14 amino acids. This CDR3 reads CASSGTVFSYGYTF. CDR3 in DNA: TGTGCCAGCAGCGGGACAGTTTTCAGTTATGGCTACACCTTC.

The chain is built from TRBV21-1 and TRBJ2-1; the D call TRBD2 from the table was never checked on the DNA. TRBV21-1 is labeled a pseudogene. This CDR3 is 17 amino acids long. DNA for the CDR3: TGTGCCAGCAGCAAAGATTCGTGTAGCGGGGGCAGCAATGAGCAGTTCTTC. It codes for CASSKDSCSGGSNEQFF.

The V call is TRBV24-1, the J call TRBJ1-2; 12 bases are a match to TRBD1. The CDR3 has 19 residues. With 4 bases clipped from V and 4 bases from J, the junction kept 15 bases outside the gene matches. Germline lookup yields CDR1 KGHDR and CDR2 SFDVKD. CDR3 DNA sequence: TGTGCCACCAGTGACACCCAAGGGACAGGGGGCCGCAATAGCTATGGCTACACCTTC. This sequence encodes CATSDTQGTGGRNSYGYTF.

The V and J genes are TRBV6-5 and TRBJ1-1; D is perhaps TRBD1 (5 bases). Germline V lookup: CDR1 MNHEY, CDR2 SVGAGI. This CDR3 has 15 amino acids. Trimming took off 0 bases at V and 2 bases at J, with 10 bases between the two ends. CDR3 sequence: CASSYSLQGNTEAFF. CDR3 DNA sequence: TGTGCCAGCAGTTACTCGCTGCAGGGTAACACTGAAGCTTTCTTT.

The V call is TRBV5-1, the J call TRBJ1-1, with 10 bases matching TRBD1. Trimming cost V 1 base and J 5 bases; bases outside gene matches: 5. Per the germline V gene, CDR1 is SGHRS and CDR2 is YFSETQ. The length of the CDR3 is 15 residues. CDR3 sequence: CASSLSGQGRTEAFF. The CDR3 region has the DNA TGCGCCAGCAGCTTGTCGGGACAGGGGCGAACTGAAGCTTTCTTT.

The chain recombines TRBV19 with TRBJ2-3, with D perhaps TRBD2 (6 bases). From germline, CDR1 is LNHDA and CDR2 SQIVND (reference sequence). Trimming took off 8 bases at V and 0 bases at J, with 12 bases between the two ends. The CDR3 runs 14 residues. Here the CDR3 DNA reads TGTGCCAGTCGTCCCCTAGCGAGCACAGATACGCAGTATTTT. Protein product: CASRPLASTDTQYF.

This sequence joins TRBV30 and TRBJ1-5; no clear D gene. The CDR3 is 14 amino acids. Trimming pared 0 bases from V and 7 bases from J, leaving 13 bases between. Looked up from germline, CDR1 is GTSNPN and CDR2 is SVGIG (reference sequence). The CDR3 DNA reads TGTGCCTGGAGTGTAACTCTGGGAGGGCAGCCCCAGCATTTT. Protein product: CAWSVTLGGQPQHF.

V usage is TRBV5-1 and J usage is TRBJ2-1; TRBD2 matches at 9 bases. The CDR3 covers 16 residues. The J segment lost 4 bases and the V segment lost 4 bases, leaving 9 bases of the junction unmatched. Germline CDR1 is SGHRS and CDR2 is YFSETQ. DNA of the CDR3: TGCGCCAGCAGCGCCGGCGGGAGGGCATTTTACAATGAGCAGTTCTTC. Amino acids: CASSAGGRAFYNEQFF.

CDR3 in DNA: TGTGCCAGCAGCGCGGGACAGGAGGCCAGGACTAACTATGGCTACACCTTC. Translation: CASSAGQEARTNYGYTF. The chain joins TRBV9 to TRBJ1-2, with 8 bases identical to TRBD1. Losses at the gene ends were 3 bases for V and 0 bases for J; bases not matched to a gene: 10. This CDR3 is 17 amino acids long. The germline gives CDR1 SGDLS, CDR2 YYNGEE.

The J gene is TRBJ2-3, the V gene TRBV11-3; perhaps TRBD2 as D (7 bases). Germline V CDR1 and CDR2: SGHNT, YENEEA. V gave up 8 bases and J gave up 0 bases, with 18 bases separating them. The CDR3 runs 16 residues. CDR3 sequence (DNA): TGTGCCAGCCAGGGGAAGCGGGACTTTAGCACAGATACGCAGTATTTT. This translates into CASQGKRDFSTDTQYF.

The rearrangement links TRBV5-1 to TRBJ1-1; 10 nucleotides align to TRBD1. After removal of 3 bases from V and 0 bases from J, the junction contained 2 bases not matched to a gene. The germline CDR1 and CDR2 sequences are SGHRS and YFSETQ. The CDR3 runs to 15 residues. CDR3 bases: TGCGCCAGCAGCTCGGACAGGGGGATGAACACTGAAGCTTTCTTT. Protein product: CASSSDRGMNTEAFF.

Here the CDR3 reads CASSFRGNYGYTF. DNA for the CDR3: TGTGCCAGCAGCTTTCGGGGGAACTATGGCTACACCTTC. The chain is built from TRBV5-5 and TRBJ1-2; D possibly corresponds to TRBD1 (5 bases). The CDR3 runs 13 residues. V was clipped by 2 bases and J by 2 bases, with 7 bases between them. Germline assignment: CDR1 SGHKS and CDR2 YYEKEE (reference sequence).

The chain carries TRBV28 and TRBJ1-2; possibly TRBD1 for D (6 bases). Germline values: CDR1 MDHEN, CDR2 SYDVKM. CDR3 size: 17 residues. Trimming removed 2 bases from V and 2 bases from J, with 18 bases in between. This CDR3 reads CASSLPLRQEINYGYTF. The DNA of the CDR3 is TGTGCCAGCAGTTTACCTCTCCGACAGGAGATAAACTATGGCTACACCTTC.

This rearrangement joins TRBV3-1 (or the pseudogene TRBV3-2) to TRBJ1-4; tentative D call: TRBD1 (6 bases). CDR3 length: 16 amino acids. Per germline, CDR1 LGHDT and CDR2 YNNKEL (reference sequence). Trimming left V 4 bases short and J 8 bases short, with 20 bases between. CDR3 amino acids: CASSPQTGRRGEKLFF. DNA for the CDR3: TGTGCCAGCAGCCCACAAACCGGGAGGAGGGGGGAAAAACTGTTTTTT.

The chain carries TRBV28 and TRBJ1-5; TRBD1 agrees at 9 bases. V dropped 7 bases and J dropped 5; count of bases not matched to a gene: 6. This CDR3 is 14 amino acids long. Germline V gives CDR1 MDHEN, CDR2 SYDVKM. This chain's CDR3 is CASTGQGLYQPQHF. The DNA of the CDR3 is TGTGCCAGCACGGGACAGGGATTGTATCAGCCCCAGCATTTT.

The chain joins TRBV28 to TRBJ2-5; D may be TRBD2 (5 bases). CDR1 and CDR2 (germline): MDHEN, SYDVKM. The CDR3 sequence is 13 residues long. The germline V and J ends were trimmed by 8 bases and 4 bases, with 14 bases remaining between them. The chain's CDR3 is CASRSGGLETQYF. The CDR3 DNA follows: TGTGCCAGCCGATCGGGCGGGCTAGAGACCCAGTACTTC. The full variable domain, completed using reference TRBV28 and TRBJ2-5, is DVKVTQSSRYLVKRTGEKVFLECVQDMDHENMFWYRQDPGLGLRLIYFSYDVKMKEKGDIPEGYSVSREKKERFSLILESASTNQTSMYLCASRSGGLETQYFGPGTRLLVL.

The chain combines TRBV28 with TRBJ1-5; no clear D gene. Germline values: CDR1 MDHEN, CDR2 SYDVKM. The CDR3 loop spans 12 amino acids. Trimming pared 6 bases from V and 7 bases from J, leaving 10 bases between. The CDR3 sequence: CASSRRWQPQHF. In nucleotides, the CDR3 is TGTGCCAGCAGCCGTCGGTGGCAGCCCCAGCATTTT.

The CDR3: CASRADRGLLNSYEQYF. The DNA of the CDR3 is TGTGCCAGCAGAGCGGACAGGGGGCTCCTAAACTCCTACGAGCAGTACTTC. The chain combines TRBV27 with TRBJ2-7; TRBD1 matches at 11 bases. CDR3 length equals 17 residues. From germline, CDR1 is MNHEY and CDR2 SMNVEV (reference sequence). The trim removed 6 bases at V and 0 bases at J, leaving 10 bases unmatched.

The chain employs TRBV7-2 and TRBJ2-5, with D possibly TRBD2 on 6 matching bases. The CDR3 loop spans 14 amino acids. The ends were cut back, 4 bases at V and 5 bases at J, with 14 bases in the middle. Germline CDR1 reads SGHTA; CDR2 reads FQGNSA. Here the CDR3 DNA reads TGTGCCAGCAGCTCCCAGGTTGGGGGGGAGACCCAGTACTTC. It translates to CASSSQVGGETQYF.

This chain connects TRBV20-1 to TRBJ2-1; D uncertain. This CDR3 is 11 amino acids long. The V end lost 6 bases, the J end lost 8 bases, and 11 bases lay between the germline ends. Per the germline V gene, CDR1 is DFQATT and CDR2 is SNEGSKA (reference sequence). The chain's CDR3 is CSAARSHEQFF. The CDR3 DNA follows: TGCAGTGCAGCGAGGAGCCATGAGCAGTTCTTC.

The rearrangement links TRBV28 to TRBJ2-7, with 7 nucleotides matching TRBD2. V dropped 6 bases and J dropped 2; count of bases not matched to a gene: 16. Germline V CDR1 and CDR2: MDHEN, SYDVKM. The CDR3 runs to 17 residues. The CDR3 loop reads CASRGLKGTNPAYEQYF. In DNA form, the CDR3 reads TGTGCCAGCAGAGGGCTCAAAGGGACTAACCCAGCCTACGAGCAGTACTTC.

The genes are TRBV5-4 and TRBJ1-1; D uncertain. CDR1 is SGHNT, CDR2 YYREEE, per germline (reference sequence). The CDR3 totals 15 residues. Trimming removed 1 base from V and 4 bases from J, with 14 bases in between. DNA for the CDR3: TGTGCCAGCAGCTTGAGCGTCTCAGACTTCACTGAAGCTTTCTTT. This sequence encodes CASSLSVSDFTEAFF. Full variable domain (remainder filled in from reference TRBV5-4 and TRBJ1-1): ETGVTQSPTHLIKTRGQQVTLRCSSQSGHNTVSWYQQALGQGPQFIFQYYREEENGRGNFPPRFSGLQFPNYSSELNVNALELDDSALYLCASSLSVSDFTEAFFGQGTRLTVV.

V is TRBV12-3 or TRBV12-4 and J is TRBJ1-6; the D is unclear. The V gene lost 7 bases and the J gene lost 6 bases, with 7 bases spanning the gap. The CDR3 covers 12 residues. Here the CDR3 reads CASNSPNSPLHF. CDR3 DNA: TGTGCCAGCAACAGCCCTAATTCACCCCTCCACTTT.

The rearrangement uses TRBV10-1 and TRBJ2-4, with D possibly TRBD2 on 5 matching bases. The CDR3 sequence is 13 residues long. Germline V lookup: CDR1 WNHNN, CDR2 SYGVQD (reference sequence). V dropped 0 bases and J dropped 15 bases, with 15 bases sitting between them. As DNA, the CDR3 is TGCGCCAGCAGTGAGTCGAAGTCGGGGTATCGGTACTTC. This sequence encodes CASSESKSGYRYF.

CDR3: CATSRDWGQEGGTEAFF. The CDR3 coding sequence is TGTGCCACCAGCAGAGATTGGGGACAGGAGGGTGGGACTGAAGCTTTCTTT. The chain links TRBV15 to TRBJ1-1, with 8 nucleotides matching TRBD1. V lost 0 bases and J lost 5; bases outside the gene matches: 11. Per germline, CDR1 LNHNV and CDR2 YYDKDF (reference sequence). The CDR3 contains 17 residues.

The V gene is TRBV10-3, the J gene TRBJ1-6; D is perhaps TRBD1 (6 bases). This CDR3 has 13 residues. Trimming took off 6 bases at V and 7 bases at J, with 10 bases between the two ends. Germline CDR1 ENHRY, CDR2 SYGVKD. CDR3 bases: TGTGCCATCAGCGGACAGCTAAATTCACCCCTCCACTTT. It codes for CAISGQLNSPLHF.

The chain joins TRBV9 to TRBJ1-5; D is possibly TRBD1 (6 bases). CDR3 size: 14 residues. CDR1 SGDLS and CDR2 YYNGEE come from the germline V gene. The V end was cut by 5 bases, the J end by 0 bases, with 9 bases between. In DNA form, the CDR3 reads TGTGCCAGCAGTTCGGGACATAGCAATCAGCCCCAGCATTTT. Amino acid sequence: CASSSGHSNQPQHF.

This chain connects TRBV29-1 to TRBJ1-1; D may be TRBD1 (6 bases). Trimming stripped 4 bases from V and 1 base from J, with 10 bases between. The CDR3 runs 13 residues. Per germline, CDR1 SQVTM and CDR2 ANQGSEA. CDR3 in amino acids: CSVVGQQNTEAFF. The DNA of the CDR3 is TGCAGCGTTGTCGGACAGCAGAACACTGAAGCTTTCTTT. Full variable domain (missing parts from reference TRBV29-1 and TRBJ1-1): SAVISQKPSRDICQRGTSLTIQCQVDSQVTMMFWYRQQPGQSLTLIATANQGSEATYESGFVIDKFPISRPNLTFSTLTVSNMSPEDSSIYLCSVVGQQNTEAFFGQGTRLTVV.